Included here is one T cell receptor beta chain sequence, with context. Its antigen remains undetermined. No much larger clonotype is one base removed from it; base qualities were not supplied. From the cysteine up to the phenylalanine, the CDR3 has a length of 13 residues. Solely the CDR3 DNA is kept, with 39 bases framed from the first base. As encoded in the germline V gene (reference sequence), CDR1 is MNHEY while CDR2 is SMNVEV. Trimmed from V: 9 bases; trimmed from J: 0 bases; junction bases lacking a gene match: 1. This sample stems from a study of patients and donors after allogeneic stem cell transplantation (dated by TCRdb to about 2020). The protocol used for the library was RT-PCR. The sequencing machine was a NextSeq 550. TCRdb reprocessed the public reads (quality trimming at Q25 with fastp, clone calling with MiXCR) and kept in-frame beta chains. For every CDR3 protein sequence, its rows merge into one entry that carries the most common genes and DNA. Across this sample there are about 400,000 distinct CDR3 sequences, with around 16% seen only once. The ten largest clones represent less than 8% of the sample.

This receptor was obtained from a human donor who was either an allogeneic HSCT recipient or a stem cell or donor lymphocyte infusion donor (not recorded which). It is not recorded whose cells these are; they may come from a transplant donor. The sample consisted of blood, either unsorted or a sorted T cell fraction (not recorded which). The chain uses TRBV27 and TRBJ1-1, and TRBD1 matches 10 of the central bases. CDR3 region: CASGTGVNTEAFF. The bases read TGTGCCAGTGGGACAGGGGTGAACACTGAAGCTTTCTTT.